The 3 T cell receptor beta chains below were found in one sample sequenced in a study of beta chain features in type 1 diabetes. The study, taken as a whole, reports: Among all four CD4+ subsets, Type 1 diabetes patients had TCRB CDR3s that were moderately but significantly shorter.

Their antigen targets remain unknown. Expressed TCRB transcripts were sequenced, since all the RNA that had been isolated was reverse transcribed. The method was immunoSEQ multiplex PCR; TCRdb's version includes in-frame clones alone and lacks a portion of them. The sample lists about 240,000 clones, around 14% occurring once. The material sequenced was naive CD4+ T cells from blood. The receptor source for this set is a young man with type 1 diabetes.

This clone was seen only a few times. The V and J genes are TRBV5-8 and TRBJ2-4, with TRBD1 matching over 7 bases. From germline, CDR1 is SGHTS and CDR2 YDEGEE. After removal of 0 bases from V and 6 bases from J, the junction contained 3 bases not matched to a gene. The CDR3 consists of 14 residues. For the CDR3, the DNA is TGTGCCAGCAGCTTGGATGCAGGGGGAAACATTCAGTACTTC. It yields the protein CASSLDAGGNIQYF.

This clone was observed a few times. The CDR3 DNA sequence: TGTGCCAGCATCGAACAGGGCGCCACTGAAGCTTTCTTT. Its translation: CASIEQGATEAFF. V usage is TRBV6-5 and J usage is TRBJ1-1; D may be TRBD1 (6 bases). This CDR3 contains 13 residues. CDR1 and CDR2 (germline): MNHEY, SVGAGI. V lost 7 bases to trimming and J lost 4 bases, with 13 bases between them.

This clone appeared a few times. The chain combines TRBV6-6 with TRBJ1-2; no reliable D call. The CDR3 is made up of 13 amino acids. Germline CDR1 and CDR2: MNHNY and SVGAGI (reference sequence). Trimming cost V 6 bases and J 4 bases, with 12 bases left between them. The CDR3 protein is CASRRDDFYGYTF. The CDR3 DNA follows: TGTGCCAGCAGAAGAGATGACTTCTATGGCTACACCTTC.